The 18 T cell receptor beta chains below all came from one sample that was sequenced in a study of tumor-infiltrating lymphocytes in primary liver carcinoma. Total RNA (approximately 0.5 ug) served as template for TCR beta cDNA synthesis primed by a constant-region primer. Amplification in three nested multiplex PCR rounds with slightly modified ARM-PCR gave rise to TCR beta libraries. TRBV1-TRBV30 forward primers paired with a C-beta reverse primer drove the first two PCR rounds, about 10 cycles each. TCRdb analysed the multiplex PCR reads with MiXCR anew, one entry per CDR3 protein. The sample includes approximately 210,000 distinct CDR3 sequences, 65% seen only once; the top ten take roughly 7%. Blood RNA was derived from unsorted whole blood, and germline DNA was extracted too. Sequencing used peripheral blood. These TCRs come from a woman aged 60-70 years with primary liver carcinoma and hepatitis B virus infection.

As for this clonotype: One junction end disagrees with the germline gene, perhaps due to a read error. V gene TRBV11-1 combines with J gene TRBJ2-1; 13 nucleotides line up with TRBD2. The length of the CDR3 is 15 residues. Germline values: CDR1 SGHAT, CDR2 FQDESV (reference sequence). Written as DNA, the CDR3 is TGCGCCAGCAATCAGGGACTAGCGGGAACCGCAGAGCAGTTCTTC. Translating gives CASNQGLAGTAEQFF.

This clonotype was observed a few times. The V and J genes are TRBV24-1 and TRBJ2-3, with 10 bases fitting TRBD2. The germline CDR1 and CDR2 sequences are KGHDR and SFDVKD. CDR3 length: 16 amino acids. The V and J ends lost 3 bases and 4 bases, in that order; junction bases with no gene match: 6. CDR3 sequence: CATSDPLAGVADTQYF. In DNA, the CDR3 is TGTGCCACCAGTGATCCCCTAGCGGGAGTCGCAGATACGCAGTATTTT.

The gene calls are TRBV20-1 and TRBJ2-2; D is perhaps TRBD1 or TRBD2 (5 bases each). V lost 6 bases to trimming and J lost 2 bases, with 22 bases between them. CDR3 length equals 17 residues. In germline, CDR1 is DFQATT, CDR2 SNEGSKA (reference sequence). CDR3 DNA sequence: TGCAGTGCCACAGGCCGGGAACGGGGTTACAACACCGGGGAGCTGTTTTTT. Amino acids: CSATGRERGYNTGELFF.

Concerning this clonotype itself: This sequence may be a read error, since a much larger clone differs from it by one base. The J gene is TRBJ2-7, the V gene TRBV6-1; D is unclear. The germline CDR1 and CDR2 sequences are MNHNS and SASEGT. The CDR3 extends over 15 amino acids. Trimming stripped 7 bases from V and 1 base from J, with 17 bases between. CDR3 coding DNA: TGTGCCAGCAAGGGCCCCCAACCCGATTCCTACGAGCAGTACTTC. Its translation is CASKGPQPDSYEQYF.

About this clonotype: A read error is possible here, since a much larger clone lies one base away. V gene TRBV4-1 combines with J gene TRBJ1-5, with D tentatively TRBD1 (5 bases). The germline CDR1 and CDR2 sequences are MGHRA and YSYEKL. This CDR3 has 16 amino acids. The DNA for the CDR3 is TGCGCCAGCAGCCAAGATTTGAGGCAGGGCAATCAGCTCCAGCATTTT. This codes for CASSQDLRQGNQLQHF.

This clonotype was seen at least ten times. The rearrangement links TRBV4-1 to TRBJ1-1; D gene uncertain. Trimming pared 4 bases from V and 1 base from J, leaving 28 bases between. The CDR3 loop spans 20 amino acids. Per the germline V gene, CDR1 is MGHRA and CDR2 is YSYEKL. CDR3 in DNA: TGCGCCAGCAGCCGTTCTTTGAAGGGCGTTACAAATCGGGGGAACACTGAAGCTTTCTTT. Residues: CASSRSLKGVTNRGNTEAFF.

This clonotype was seen only once. The junction does not match germline at one end; this may be a read error. The V and J genes are TRBV11-2 and TRBJ2-7; a possible D gene is TRBD2 (7 bases). The CDR3 has 17 residues. Germline values: CDR1 SGHAT, CDR2 FQNNGV. Here the CDR3 DNA reads TGTGCCAGCAGTAGGACTAGGGGGAGGACCAGGAGCTACGAGCAGCACTTC. Translated, it gives CASSRTRGRTRSYEQHF. Variable domain in full (rest from reference TRBV11-2 and TRBJ2-7): EAGVAQSPRYKIIEKRQSVAFWCNPISGHATLYWYQQILGQGPKLLIQFQNNGVVDDSQLPKDRFSAERLKGVDSTLKIQPAKLEDSAVYLCASSRTRGRTRSYEQHFGPGTRLTVT.

The table lists this clonotype with a count of one. A much larger clone lies a single base off, so this may be a read error. V usage is TRBV4-2 and J usage is TRBJ1-1; tentatively, D is TRBD1 (6 bases). This CDR3 region has 13 residues. Germline V gene sequence: CDR1 LGHNA, CDR2 YNFKEQ. CDR3 nucleotides: TGTGCCGGCAGCCCAGACAGGAACGCTGAAGCTTTCTTT. It codes for CAGSPDRNAEAFF.

Judged by abundance, this clonotype is medium-sized. The chain links TRBV11-2 to TRBJ2-2, with no clear D. This CDR3 has 13 residues. CDR1 SGHAT and CDR2 FQNNGV come from the germline V gene. The germline V and J ends were trimmed by 3 bases and 5 bases, with 7 bases remaining between them. CDR3 bases: TGTGCCAGCAGCTTCGACGAAACCGGGGAGCTGTTTTTT. It codes for CASSFDETGELFF.

This clonotype was detected only once. One end of the junction fails to match germline, which may point to a read error. V usage is TRBV11-3 and J usage is TRBJ2-1, with D perhaps matching TRBD2 (5 bases). This CDR3 region has 15 residues. Germline CDR1 SGHNT, CDR2 YENEEA. CDR3 amino acids: CAGSLAAAARGEQFF. The CDR3 nucleotides read TGTGCCGGCAGCTTGGCAGCGGCCGCCCGGGGTGAGCAGTTCTTC. The whole variable domain, filled in from reference TRBV11-3 and TRBJ2-1, reads EAGVVQSPRYKIIEKKQPVAFWCNPISGHNTLYWYLQNLGQGPELLIRYENEEAVDDSQLPKDRFSAERLKGVDSTLKIQPAELGDSAVYLCAGSLAAAARGEQFFGPGTRLTVL.

This clonotype was seen repeatedly, ten times or more. The V call is TRBV12-3 or TRBV12-4, the J call TRBJ1-1, with 7 bases lining up with TRBD1. This CDR3 has 15 amino acids. V lost 5 bases, J lost 0 bases, and 6 bases stayed unmatched. CDR3 bases: TGTGCCAGCAGTCTTCGGACAGGAGTGAACACTGAAGCTTTCTTT. Its protein product is CASSLRTGVNTEAFF.

Note on this clonotype: It may be a read error: a sequence one base away is much more abundant. J is TRBJ1-1 and V is TRBV6-6; 8 bases align to TRBD1. The germline gives CDR1 MNHNY, CDR2 SVGAGI (reference sequence). After removal of 5 bases from V and 6 bases from J, the junction contained 8 bases not matched to a gene. This CDR3 has 14 amino acids. In DNA, the CDR3 is TGTGCCAGCAGTCGACAGGGGATGTACGCTGAAGCTTTCTTT. As protein: CASSRQGMYAEAFF.

This clonotype was found a few times. Without the conserved terminal phenylalanine or tryptophan, this CDR3 likely stems from a read error. It is unclear where the CDR3 begins or ends on the DNA, so no DNA is shown, and the CDR3 is as TCRdb lists it. This chain connects TRBV11-2 to TRBJ1-1; TRBD1 reflects the table's D call only, with no check against the DNA. Termini included, the CDR3 measures 14 amino acids. Germline-derived CDR1 and CDR2 are SGHAT and FQNNGV. This CDR3 reads CASSARTGRTEAFL.

Note on this clonotype: A read error is possible here, since a much larger clone lies one base away. This chain uses TRBV30 with TRBJ2-3; 8 nucleotides match TRBD1. The J segment lost 2 bases and the V segment lost 3 bases, leaving 7 bases of the junction unmatched. The CDR3 loop spans 15 amino acids. Germline V lookup: CDR1 GTSNPN, CDR2 SVGIG (reference sequence). The CDR3 here is CAWSRQGSDTDTQYF. The CDR3 DNA sequence: TGTGCCTGGAGCAGACAGGGGTCGGACACAGATACGCAGTATTTT.

This clonotype was counted only a few times. The genes are TRBV13 and TRBJ2-7; 7 bases agree with TRBD2. Germline V CDR1 and CDR2: PRHDT, FYEKMQ (reference sequence). The CDR3 spans 14 residues. The V gene end was trimmed by 5 bases and the J gene end by 6 bases; junction bases not matched to a gene: 10. CDR3 residues: CASSGERGSGEQYF. CDR3 sequence (DNA): TGTGCCAGCAGCGGGGAGCGGGGCTCCGGCGAGCAGTACTTC.

This clonotype was observed many times. J is TRBJ1-3 and V is TRBV6-5; D is unclear. Trimming left V 6 bases short and J 0 bases short, with 6 bases between. The CDR3 is 13 residues long. Germline loops: CDR1 MNHEY, CDR2 SVGAGI. The CDR3 nucleotides are TGTGCCAGCAGACTGAACTCTGGAAACACCATATATTTT. Translated, it gives CASRLNSGNTIYF.

As to this clonotype: This sequence may be a read error, since a much larger clone differs from it by one base. This chain joins TRBV4-1 and TRBJ2-5; TRBD2 matches at 10 bases. The length of the CDR3 is 15 residues. The germline V gene encodes CDR1 MGHRA and CDR2 YSYEKL. The CDR3 reads CTSSQASGREETQYF. Here the CDR3 DNA reads TGCACCAGCAGCCAAGCTAGCGGGAGAGAAGAGACCCAGTACTTC.

Worth noting for this clonotype: A read error may explain this, as a much larger clone is one base away. V is TRBV6-5 and J is TRBJ2-7, with TRBD1 as a possible D gene (6 bases). This CDR3 is 15 amino acids long. CDR1 is MNHEY and CDR2 is SVGAGI in the germline V gene. With 4 bases removed from V and 0 bases from J, the gap between germline ends came to 13 bases. The CDR3 sequence: CASSSSQGNSYEQYF. DNA of the CDR3: TGTGCCAGCAGTTCCTCTCAGGGGAACTCCTACGAGCAGTACTTC.